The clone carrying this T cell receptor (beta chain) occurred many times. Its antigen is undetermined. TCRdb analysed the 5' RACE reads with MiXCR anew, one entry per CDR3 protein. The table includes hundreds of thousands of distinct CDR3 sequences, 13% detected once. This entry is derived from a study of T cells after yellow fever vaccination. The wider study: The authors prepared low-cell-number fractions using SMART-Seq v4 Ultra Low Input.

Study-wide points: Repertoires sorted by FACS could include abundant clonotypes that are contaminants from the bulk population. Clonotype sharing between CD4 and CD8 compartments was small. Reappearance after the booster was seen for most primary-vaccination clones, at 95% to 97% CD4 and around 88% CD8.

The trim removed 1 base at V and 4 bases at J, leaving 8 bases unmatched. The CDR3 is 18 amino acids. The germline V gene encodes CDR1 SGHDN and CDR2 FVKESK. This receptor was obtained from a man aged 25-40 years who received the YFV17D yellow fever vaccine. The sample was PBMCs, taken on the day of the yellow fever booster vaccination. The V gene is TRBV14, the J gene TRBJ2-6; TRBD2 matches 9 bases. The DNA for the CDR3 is TGTGCCAGCAGCCAAGTGGAACTAGCGGGTTACGGGGCCAACGTCCTGACTTTC. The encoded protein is CASSQVELAGYGANVLTF.